The 20 T cell receptor beta chains below were found in one sample sequenced in a study of response to subunit inactivated influenza vaccine. TCRdb re-called the RT-PCR reads with MiXCR, one entry per CDR3 protein. The table lists 650,000 to 800,000 distinct CDR3 sequences, around 13% of them singletons. The sample consisted of PBMCs from blood, taken 14 to 15 days before vaccination. The receptors were gathered from a man in his fifties who received an inactivated influenza vaccine.

This clonotype has ten or more counts. The chain uses TRBV7-8 and TRBJ1-2; 7 bases map to TRBD1. Germline V gene data show CDR1 as SGHVS and CDR2 as FQNEAQ. The V and J ends lost 4 bases and 8 bases, in that order; junction bases with no gene match: 13. The CDR3 is made up of 15 amino acids. The CDR3 here is CASSWRDSPGAGYTF. The CDR3 region has the DNA TGTGCCAGCAGCTGGAGGGACAGCCCGGGAGCAGGCTACACCTTC.

A few counts support this clonotype. V and J are TRBV9 and TRBJ1-3; D gene ambiguous. The germline V and J ends were trimmed by 8 bases and 1 base, with 10 bases remaining between them. This CDR3 has 13 residues. From germline, CDR1 is SGDLS and CDR2 YYNGEE. CDR3 region: CASRPPSGNTIYF. The CDR3 DNA is TGTGCCAGTCGACCTCCTTCTGGAAACACCATATATTTT.

This clonotype was detected ten times or more. The chain has TRBV10-3 and TRBJ1-1, with unresolved D. CDR1 and CDR2 (germline): ENHRY, SYGVKD. The CDR3 runs to 13 residues. The V gene lost 0 bases and the J gene lost 4 bases, with 6 bases spanning the gap. The DNA for the CDR3 is TGTGCCATCAGTGAGTCCGTGAGCACTGAAGCTTTCTTT. Protein product: CAISESVSTEAFF.

The V gene is TRBV19, the J gene TRBJ2-6; 7 bases map to TRBD1. This CDR3 has 15 residues. The trim removed 4 bases at V and 4 bases at J, leaving 4 bases unmatched. The germline V gene encodes CDR1 LNHDA and CDR2 SQIVND (reference sequence). Written as DNA, the CDR3 is TGTGCCAGTAGTAAGACAGGGAGCGGGGCCAACGTCCTGACTTTC. It is translated as CASSKTGSGANVLTF.

This chain uses TRBV18 with TRBJ2-5; 9 bases are shared with TRBD1. Trimming removed 5 bases from V and 5 bases from J; junction bases left unmatched: 9. Germline V gives CDR1 KGHSH, CDR2 LQKENI. CDR3 length: 15 residues. The CDR3 sequence: CASSASQGAVETQYF. CDR3 DNA: TGTGCCAGCTCAGCCTCACAGGGGGCAGTGGAGACCCAGTACTTC.

A few counts support this clonotype. The chain joins TRBV20-1 to TRBJ2-7, with a tentative D call TRBD1 (5 bases). With 1 base removed from V and 0 bases from J, the gap between germline ends came to 10 bases. This CDR3 contains 14 residues. CDR1 and CDR2 from the germline V gene are DFQATT and SNEGSKA (reference sequence). The CDR3: CSARGPDSSYEQYF. In DNA, the CDR3 is TGCAGTGCTAGAGGACCTGACAGCTCCTACGAGCAGTACTTC.

This clonotype was found a few times. The rearrangement uses TRBV5-1 and TRBJ2-1; TRBD1 agrees at 8 bases. This CDR3 is built from 18 residues. V was pared by 5 bases and J by 0 bases, with 13 bases of the junction left unmatched. Germline V CDR1 and CDR2: SGHRS, YFSETQ. CDR3 DNA sequence: TGCGCCAGCAGATTGACAGGGGAATCGACTAGCTCCTACAATGAGCAGTTCTTC. Its translation is CASRLTGESTSSYNEQFF.

A few counts support this clonotype. This rearrangement joins TRBV15 to TRBJ2-5, with D possibly matching TRBD1 (5 bases). This CDR3 has 14 residues. Per germline, CDR1 LNHNV and CDR2 YYDKDF (reference sequence). V dropped 1 base and J dropped 2 bases, with 8 bases sitting between them. The CDR3 reads CATSRVGRQETQYF. CDR3 DNA: TGTGCCACCAGCAGAGTGGGGCGGCAAGAGACCCAGTACTTC.

This clonotype was counted between two and nine times. V and J are TRBV11-2 and TRBJ2-2; D unresolved. V was shortened by 5 bases and J by 8 bases, with 12 bases between the two germline ends. Germline CDR1 SGHAT, CDR2 FQNNGV. The length of the CDR3 is 13 residues. The DNA of the CDR3 is TGTGCCAGCAGCCAGGACGGTTTTGGGGAGCTGTTTTTT. Protein sequence: CASSQDGFGELFF.

This clonotype was picked up a small number of times. This chain connects TRBV4-1 to TRBJ1-3; D ambiguous. Germline V gives CDR1 MGHRA, CDR2 YSYEKL. The CDR3 extends over 16 amino acids. Trimming took off 0 bases at V and 0 bases at J, with 9 bases between the two ends. CDR3 DNA sequence: TGCGCCAGCAGCCAAGAGCTCGCATACTCTGGAAACACCATATATTTT. Translating gives CASSQELAYSGNTIYF.

This chain links TRBV6-2 or TRBV6-3 with TRBJ1-5; TRBD1 agrees at 7 bases. Germline CDR1 is MNHEY and CDR2 is SVGEGT. This CDR3 contains 15 residues. Trimming took 0 bases from V and 4 from J; bases not matched to a gene: 3. The CDR3 loop reads CASSYSQGWNQPQHF. DNA for the CDR3: TGTGCCAGCAGTTACTCACAGGGGTGGAATCAGCCCCAGCATTTT.

Ten or more counts support this clonotype. The rearrangement links TRBV7-2 to TRBJ2-2; a possible D gene is TRBD2 (6 bases). This CDR3 comprises 14 residues. Trimming took 5 bases from V and 7 from J, leaving 14 bases between them. Looked up from germline, CDR1 is SGHTA and CDR2 is FQGNSA. The CDR3 spells CASSPAGFLGELFF. The CDR3 DNA sequence: TGTGCCAGCAGCCCGGCGGGGTTCCTCGGGGAGCTGTTTTTT.

The chain carries TRBV9 and TRBJ2-1; 16 bases match TRBD2. V lost 3 bases and J lost 10; bases outside the gene matches: 4. This CDR3 has 15 residues. Germline V gene sequence: CDR1 SGDLS, CDR2 YYNGEE. CDR3: CASSAPGLAGGEQFF. The CDR3 DNA follows: TGTGCCAGCAGCGCCCCGGGACTAGCGGGGGGGGAGCAGTTCTTC.

The rearrangement uses TRBV10-3 and TRBJ2-7; the match to TRBD1 covers 9 bases. The V gene end was trimmed by 6 bases and the J gene end by 6 bases; junction bases not matched to a gene: 9. Germline V CDR1 and CDR2: ENHRY, SYGVKD. The CDR3 spans 14 residues. CDR3 sequence (DNA): TGTGCCATCAGCCGGACAGGGGAGTCGGCCGAGCAGTACTTC. Translation: CAISRTGESAEQYF.

The chain carries TRBV5-1 and TRBJ2-3; D unclear. Germline-derived CDR1 and CDR2 are SGHRS and YFSETQ. Trimming removed 7 bases from V and 2 bases from J, with 11 bases in between. The CDR3 totals 13 residues. CDR3 sequence reads: CASPGNSTDTQYF. Written as DNA, the CDR3 is TGCGCCAGCCCTGGGAACTCCACAGATACGCAGTATTTT.

CDR3 in DNA: TGTGCCAGCACCCGGAATGTGGGAGGCACAGAGACCCAGTACTTC. Encoded protein: CASTRNVGGTETQYF. The J gene is TRBJ2-5, the V gene TRBV28, with D maybe TRBD2 (6 bases). V lost 7 bases to trimming and J lost 4 bases, with 19 bases between them. Germline CDR1 MDHEN, CDR2 SYDVKM. The CDR3 spans 15 residues.

This clonotype was seen many times. The rearrangement joins TRBV27 to TRBJ1-5, with D hard to call. The CDR3 is 16 residues long. The germline V gene encodes CDR1 MNHEY and CDR2 SMNVEV (reference sequence). Trimming cost V 5 bases and J 0 bases, with 14 bases left between them. Here the CDR3 DNA reads TGTGCCAGCAGTGGTCTAGGACCATATAGCAATCAGCCCCAGCATTTT. Translating it yields CASSGLGPYSNQPQHF.

V usage is TRBV12-3 or TRBV12-4 and J usage is TRBJ2-5, with D uncertain. The CDR3 has 13 amino acids. V was shortened by 3 bases and J by 3 bases, with 8 bases between the two germline ends. CDR3 loop: CASSLFTEETQYF. CDR3 nucleotide sequence: TGTGCCAGCAGTTTGTTTACAGAAGAGACCCAGTACTTC.

This clonotype has a handful of counts. The genes are TRBV7-9 and TRBJ1-1; TRBD1 matches at 9 bases. Trimming removed 3 bases from V and 11 bases from J; junction bases left unmatched: 16. The V gene's germline CDR1 is SEHNR and CDR2 FQNEAQ (reference sequence). The CDR3 is made up of 16 amino acids. The CDR3 coding sequence is TGTGCCAGCAGCTTGGGGTCAAGGACAGGGGAAGGCTCGGCTTTCTTT. This encodes CASSLGSRTGEGSAFF.

This clonotype was found a few times. The chain uses TRBV4-1 and TRBJ1-2; 9 bases are a match to TRBD1. Germline CDR1 MGHRA, CDR2 YSYEKL. The CDR3 has 14 residues. The V segment lost 4 bases and the J segment 6 bases; nucleotides outside the gene matches: 6. CDR3 in amino acids: CASSRTQGADGYTF. CDR3 nucleotide sequence: TGCGCCAGCAGCCGAACACAGGGGGCGGATGGCTACACCTTC.